Below, 20 T cell receptor beta chains from the same sample are listed, as sequenced in a study of Graves' ophthalmopathy and Graves' hyperthyroidism. Transcripts of RNA were the source for amplifying TCR beta CDR3 regions. First-round RT-PCR relied on HTBI primers, and a second-round multiplex PCR came next. Using its own MiXCR run on the multiplex PCR reads, TCRdb lists one record per CDR3 protein. In the table there are 150,000 to 200,000 distinct CDR3 sequences, approximately 40% of which are singletons. The sample comprised peripheral blood. The receptors originated from a man aged 30 to 39 with Graves' ophthalmopathy.

This clonotype was counted at least ten times. The chain has TRBV19 and TRBJ2-5, with TRBD1 matching over 8 bases. From germline, CDR1 is LNHDA and CDR2 SQIVND (reference sequence). With 4 bases clipped from V and 5 bases from J, the junction kept 6 bases outside the gene matches. The CDR3 is 14 amino acids. The chain's CDR3 is CASSTRQGRETQYF. CDR3 DNA: TGTGCCAGTAGTACCCGACAGGGGCGCGAGACCCAGTACTTC. Combining the CDR3 with reference TRBV19 and TRBJ2-5 gives the whole variable domain DGGITQSPKYLFRKEGQNVTLSCEQNLNHDAMYWYRQDPGQGLRLIYYSQIVNDFQKGDIAEGYSVSREKKESFPLTVTSAQKNPTAFYLCASSTRQGRETQYFGPGTRLLVL.

A single count supports this clonotype. The rearrangement joins TRBV27 to TRBJ1-1; TRBD1 aligns across 8 bases. V dropped 8 bases and J dropped 5; count of bases not matched to a gene: 13. This CDR3 has 15 residues. Germline assignment: CDR1 MNHEY and CDR2 SMNVEV (reference sequence). The CDR3 region has the DNA TGTGCCAGCTTCCCCACAGGGGGTATTGGGACTGAAGCTTTCTTT. Amino acid sequence: CASFPTGGIGTEAFF.

This clonotype was found many times. The chain couples TRBV12-3 or TRBV12-4 to TRBJ2-7, with no clear D. The CDR3 is 14 amino acids. The germline V and J ends were trimmed by 6 bases and 3 bases, with 15 bases remaining between them. In DNA form, the CDR3 reads TGTGCCAGCAGGGGCGATCTGAGAAGCTACGAGCAGTACTTC. Protein product: CASRGDLRSYEQYF.

The J gene is TRBJ2-7, the V gene TRBV30, with D perhaps assigned TRBD1 or TRBD2 (5 bases each). Germline CDR1 is GTSNPN and CDR2 is SVGIG (reference sequence). The V and J ends lost 4 bases and 3 bases respectively, with 16 bases between them. This CDR3 comprises 14 residues. The CDR3 here is CAWTLRGTHYEQYF. As DNA, the CDR3 is TGTGCCTGGACTCTGCGTGGGACCCACTACGAGCAGTACTTC.

This clonotype has a count of ten or more. The chain carries TRBV24-1 and TRBJ2-3, with D perhaps TRBD2 (6 bases). This CDR3 comprises 20 residues. V lost 2 bases to trimming and J lost 2 bases, with 25 bases between them. CDR1 is KGHDR and CDR2 is SFDVKD in the germline V gene. This chain's CDR3 is CATSDSRLVGYLTSTDTQYF. Here the CDR3 DNA reads TGTGCCACCAGTGATTCGCGACTAGTGGGATATCTAACGTCCACAGATACGCAGTATTTT.

In this sample, this clonotype turned up many times. CDR3: CASTGTASLAEPQHF. The CDR3 DNA is TGTGCCAGCACCGGGACGGCCTCCCTTGCGGAGCCCCAGCATTTT. The rearrangement uses TRBV12-3 or TRBV12-4 and TRBJ1-5; the D gene is possibly TRBD1 (5 bases). The CDR3 contains 15 residues. V was pared by 7 bases and J by 8 bases, with 21 bases between.

The chain combines TRBV27 with TRBJ2-7, with D unclear. The V gene's germline CDR1 is MNHEY and CDR2 SMNVEV (reference sequence). The CDR3 is made up of 14 amino acids. V lost 1 base to trimming and J lost 1 base, with 8 bases between them. The DNA for the CDR3 is TGTGCCAGCAGTTTATGGGGTGGGTCCTACGAGCAGTACTTC. Translation gives CASSLWGGSYEQYF.

The gene calls are TRBV7-2 and TRBJ2-7; 8 bases match TRBD1. The CDR3 sequence is 15 residues long. CDR1 and CDR2 (germline): SGHTA, FQGNSA. V was clipped by 5 bases and J by 0 bases; unmatched bases: 6. The CDR3 region is CASSVQGVGSYEQYF. The CDR3 region has the DNA TGTGCCAGCAGCGTACAGGGGGTAGGCTCCTACGAGCAGTACTTC.

At least ten counts were recorded for this clonotype. The chain has TRBV11-1 and TRBJ2-7; no clear D gene. Germline lookup yields CDR1 SGHAT and CDR2 FQDESV (reference sequence). Trimming stripped 1 base from V and 2 bases from J, with 6 bases between. The CDR3 contains 13 residues. CDR3 region: CASSLVPAYEQYF. For the CDR3, the DNA is TGTGCCAGCAGCTTAGTTCCGGCCTACGAGCAGTACTTC.

J is TRBJ1-2 and V is TRBV7-9; D possibly corresponds to TRBD1 (6 bases). The germline V and J ends were trimmed by 5 bases and 3 bases, with 10 bases remaining between them. The CDR3 is 13 amino acids. The germline V gene encodes CDR1 SEHNR and CDR2 FQNEAQ (reference sequence). CDR3 in DNA: TGTGCCAGCAGCCCCCAGGGGTACTATGGCTACACCTTC. It translates to CASSPQGYYGYTF.

This clonotype appeared once. This chain links TRBV6-1 with TRBJ2-7; D possibly corresponds to TRBD2 (5 bases). Germline loops: CDR1 MNHNS, CDR2 SASEGT. The CDR3 spans 14 residues. V was cut by 7 bases and J by 3 bases, with 16 bases left in between. The CDR3 is CASTAPGTSYEQYF. The CDR3 DNA is TGTGCCAGCACCGCCCCGGGAACGAGCTACGAGCAGTACTTC.

The rearrangement links TRBV28 to TRBJ2-7, with D perhaps TRBD1 (6 bases). This CDR3 has 14 residues. Germline CDR1 MDHEN, CDR2 SYDVKM. The germline V and J ends were trimmed by 6 bases and 3 bases, with 15 bases remaining between them. The CDR3 reads CASSTDRPFYEQYF. The CDR3 DNA is TGTGCCAGCAGCACCGACAGGCCTTTCTACGAGCAGTACTTC. Complete variable domain (other parts from reference TRBV28 and TRBJ2-7): DVKVTQSSRYLVKRTGEKVFLECVQDMDHENMFWYRQDPGLGLRLIYFSYDVKMKEKGDIPEGYSVSREKKERFSLILESASTNQTSMYLCASSTDRPFYEQYFGPGTRLTVT.

The CDR3 is CASSSHPTGGERGYTF. In DNA form, the CDR3 reads TGTGCCAGCAGCTCGCACCCCACCGGGGGAGAAAGAGGCTACACCTTC. This chain joins TRBV5-5 and TRBJ1-2, with D perhaps matching TRBD1 (5 bases). There are 16 residues in the CDR3. Trimming left V 3 bases short and J 8 bases short, with 23 bases between. CDR1 is SGHKS, CDR2 YYEKEE, per germline (reference sequence). Looking up the rest from reference TRBV5-5 and TRBJ1-2 gives the full variable domain: DAGVTQSPTHLIKTRGQQVTLRCSPISGHKSVSWYQQVLGQGPQFIFQYYEKEERGRGNFPDRFSARQFPNYSSELNVNALLLGDSALYLCASSSHPTGGERGYTFGSGTRLTVV.

This clonotype occurred once. DNA of the CDR3: TGCAGTGCCGCGACTAGCGACCAAGAGACCCAGTACTTC. Translation gives CSAATSDQETQYF. The rearrangement links TRBV20-1 to TRBJ2-5; 8 nucleotides match TRBD2. CDR3 length: 13 amino acids. CDR1 and CDR2 (germline): DFQATT, SNEGSKA (reference sequence). With V trimmed by 6 bases and J by 0 bases, 3 bases remained unmatched.

This clonotype was detected many times. The chain joins TRBV7-2 to TRBJ2-7, with TRBD2 identical over 7 bases. This CDR3 has 15 amino acids. Looked up from germline, CDR1 is SGHTA and CDR2 is FQGNSA. The junction had 5 bases not matched to a gene; V was cut back by 3 bases and J by 0 bases. CDR3 protein: CASSLSGITSYEQYF. CDR3 in DNA: TGTGCCAGCAGCTTGAGCGGGATAACCTCCTACGAGCAGTACTTC.

The chain carries TRBV20-1 and TRBJ1-3; D uncertain. This CDR3 has 18 amino acids. Germline loops: CDR1 DFQATT, CDR2 SNEGSKA (reference sequence). V was cut by 0 bases and J by 2 bases, with 20 bases left in between. The CDR3 region has the DNA TGCAGTGCTAGAGATCCATGGCAGGAAACTAAAGCTGGAAACACCATATATTTT. It is translated as CSARDPWQETKAGNTIYF.

In this sample, this clonotype turned up many times. This rearrangement joins TRBV27 to TRBJ2-7; tentatively, D is TRBD2 (6 bases). Germline V gene lookup returns CDR1 MNHEY and CDR2 SMNVEV (reference sequence). The V and J ends lost 4 bases and 1 base respectively, with 23 bases between them. The CDR3 spans 18 residues. CDR3 in amino acids: CASSSPVPGLRNSYEQYF. The CDR3 DNA reads TGTGCCAGCAGTTCCCCCGTCCCGGGACTCCGAAATTCCTACGAGCAGTACTTC.

The chain joins TRBV6-1 to TRBJ1-2; tentative D call: TRBD1 (6 bases). The V end was cut by 7 bases, the J end by 2 bases, with 11 bases between. Germline loops: CDR1 MNHNS, CDR2 SASEGT. CDR3 length equals 13 residues. Here the CDR3 DNA reads TGTGCCAGCACCCGGACAGCCAACTATGGCTACACCTTC. This sequence encodes CASTRTANYGYTF.

The V gene is TRBV29-1, the J gene TRBJ1-1; D perhaps matches TRBD1 (5 bases). The V gene's germline CDR1 is SQVTM and CDR2 ANQGSEA. The CDR3 covers 13 residues. V was shortened by 6 bases and J by 1 base, with 12 bases between the two germline ends. In nucleotides, the CDR3 is TGCAGCGTCCCGGGACCTCGGAACACTGAAGCTTTCTTT. As protein: CSVPGPRNTEAFF.

This chain uses TRBV7-2 with TRBJ2-5; D is possibly TRBD1 (6 bases). CDR3 length: 14 residues. Germline V gene data show CDR1 as SGHTA and CDR2 as FQGNSA. V was trimmed by 6 bases and J by 0 bases, leaving 11 bases between them. CDR3 DNA sequence: TGTGCCAGCAGTCGGACAGTTTACCAAGAGACCCAGTACTTC. It codes for CASSRTVYQETQYF.